This T cell receptor beta chain was profiled in a study of PD-L1 blockade in urothelial cancer. In the study overall: Male patients with bladder-origin urothelial cancer numbered about 90% of the roughly 30.

V lost 7 bases and J lost 0, with 12 bases in between. Germline CDR1 is LNHDA and CDR2 is SQIVND (reference sequence). The CDR3 length is 15 residues. Clones were read by immunoSEQ multiplex PCR, and TCRdb kept only the in-frame ones, dropping some. Of under 130,000 clones listed, around 85% were seen once; the top ten hold 2.4%. The sequence derives from a man aged 50 or older with urothelial cancer. Sequencing was performed on PBMCs, taken around atezolizumab (anti-PD-L1) treatment. The chain employs TRBV19 and TRBJ2-2; the D gene is possibly TRBD1 (5 bases). CDR3 sequence reads: CASIPGIANTGELFF. The CDR3 DNA sequence: TGTGCCAGTATCCCAGGGATTGCGAACACCGGGGAGCTGTTTTTT.